A selection of T cell receptor beta chains follows, all from one sample in a study of circulating and synovial CD4+ cells in juvenile arthritis. Sequencing was performed with immunoSEQ multiplex PCR; in TCRdb, only in-frame clones are kept and a portion is missing. The sample has over 30,000 clones; about 94% are singletons. Sequenced input: CD4+ T cells from blood. These receptors came from a human donor with juvenile idiopathic arthritis. Each CDR3 is given with its conserved first and last residue. Each record gives: V gene, J gene, D gene, clone size, CDR3 protein, CDR3 DNA. A D gene is named only where the DNA matches it firmly. Size is omitted from some rows. Given values are once, few, many or a class for expanded clones.

V: TRBV18
J: TRBJ1-6
D: NA
size: few
CDR3: CASSPLSREAYNSPLHF
DNA: TGTGCCAGCTCACCCCTATCCAGGGAGGCCTATAATTCACCCCTCCACTTT

V: TRBV4-2
J: TRBJ2-7
D: NA
size: NA
CDR3: CASSQEAGSYEQYF
DNA: TGTGCCAGCAGCCAAGAGGCAGGGTCCTACGAGCAGTACTTC

V: TRBV7-9
J: TRBJ1-4
D: NA
size: NA
CDR3: CASSPGATNEKLFF
DNA: TGTGCCAGCAGCCCCGGTGCAACTAATGAAAAACTGTTTTTT

V: TRBV6-1
J: TRBJ1-6
D: TRBD1
size: NA
CDR3: CASSALSGQGTNSPLHF
DNA: TGTGCCAGCAGTGCCCTCAGTGGACAGGGGACAAATTCCCCCCTCCACTTT

V: TRBV19
J: TRBJ1-6
D: TRBD1
size: NA
CDR3: CASSINGRGDSPLHF
DNA: TGTGCCAGTAGTATAAACGGCAGGGGGGATTCACCCCTCCACTTT

V: TRBV27
J: TRBJ2-3
D: NA
size: NA
CDR3: CASTRADTQYF
DNA: TGTGCCAGCACACGCGCAGATACGCAGTATTTT

V: TRBV29-1
J: TRBJ2-7
D: TRBD1
size: NA
CDR3: CSVRDREAYEQYF
DNA: TGCAGCGTGAGGGACAGGGAGGCCTACGAGCAGTACTTC

V: TRBV5-4
J: TRBJ1-3
D: NA
size: NA
CDR3: CASSSPQGTSGNTIYF
DNA: TGTGCCAGCAGCTCTCCCCAGGGGACCTCTGGAAACACCATATATTTT

V: TRBV18
J: TRBJ2-7
D: NA
size: NA
CDR3: CASSPRAGGEQYF
DNA: TGTGCCAGCTCACCACGAGCTGGGGGGGAGCAGTACTTC

V: TRBV19
J: TRBJ2-1
D: TRBD2
size: NA
CDR3: CASMRGLAGINEQFF
DNA: TGTGCCAGTATGAGGGGACTAGCGGGGATCAATGAGCAGTTCTTC

V: TRBV7-9
J: TRBJ1-1
D: NA
size: NA
CDR3: CASSLAMGHNTEAFF
DNA: TGTGCCAGCAGCTTAGCGATGGGACATAACACTGAAGCTTTCTTT